This entry lists 14 T cell receptor beta chains sequenced from one sample in a study of shared clonotypes between healthy human individuals. The table came from immunoSEQ multiplex PCR; TCRdb's copy has only in-frame clones and leaves some out. The sample holds around 600,000 clones; roughly 98% are singletons and the top ten take approximately 0.3%. The naive CD8 population came from CD45RO-negative cells selected for CCR7, without terminally differentiated effector memory CD45RA+ cells. Sequencing was done on a sample of naive CD8+ T cells sorted from blood. These receptors originate from a man aged 30 to 45 in good health.

J is TRBJ2-1 and V is TRBV7-3, with TRBD2 matching 9 bases. Germline assignment: CDR1 SGHTA and CDR2 FQGTGA. The junction had 9 bases not matched to a gene; V was cut back by 1 base and J by 8 bases. CDR3 length equals 16 residues. The CDR3 sequence is CASSLSPSGTSYEQFF. CDR3 nucleotide sequence: TGTGCCAGCAGCTTAAGTCCTAGCGGGACTAGTTATGAGCAGTTCTTC.

This chain uses TRBV7-3 with TRBJ2-1; the D gene could be TRBD1 or TRBD2 (5 bases each). CDR1 is SGHTA, CDR2 FQGTGA, per germline. Trimming pared 5 bases from V and 9 bases from J, leaving 17 bases between. The CDR3 sequence is 14 residues long. The CDR3 loop reads CASSPTGTIGEQFF. CDR3 coding DNA: TGTGCCAGCAGCCCTACCGGGACCATAGGTGAGCAGTTCTTC.

The chain carries TRBV11-3 and TRBJ2-3; 8 nucleotides align to TRBD2. With 5 bases clipped from V and 3 bases from J, the junction kept 7 bases outside the gene matches. The CDR3 totals 15 residues. The germline V gene has CDR1 SGHNT and CDR2 YENEEA. CDR3 in amino acids: CASSRWGTSTDTQYF. The DNA for the CDR3 is TGTGCCAGCAGCCGTTGGGGGACTAGTACAGATACGCAGTATTTT.

This clone has just one count. The chain recombines TRBV7-9 with TRBJ1-2; D unclear. The germline V gene has CDR1 SEHNR and CDR2 FQNEAQ (reference sequence). The CDR3 runs 12 residues. V dropped 2 bases and J dropped 3 bases, with 4 bases sitting between them. CDR3: CASSLLDYGYTF. The CDR3 DNA is TGTGCCAGCAGCTTACTGGACTATGGCTACACCTTC.

The chain links TRBV7-2 to TRBJ2-7; 10 nucleotides agree with TRBD2. Germline V gene sequence: CDR1 SGHTA, CDR2 FQGNSA. CDR3 length: 16 residues. Trimming cost V 3 bases and J 7 bases; bases outside gene matches: 12. CDR3 residues: CASSFLISGLAEEQYF. The DNA of the CDR3 is TGTGCCAGCAGCTTTCTTATATCTGGACTAGCGGAAGAGCAGTACTTC.

The chain is built from TRBV5-1 and TRBJ2-7; 9 nucleotides align to TRBD1. The V and J ends lost 3 bases and 3 bases, in that order; junction bases with no gene match: 4. Germline loops: CDR1 SGHRS, CDR2 YFSETQ. The CDR3 is 14 amino acids. In DNA form, the CDR3 reads TGCGCCAGCAGCTGGAGGACAGGGGACTACGAGCAGTACTTC. This gives the protein CASSWRTGDYEQYF.

The chain combines TRBV14 with TRBJ2-1, with 7 positions matching TRBD1. CDR1 SGHDN and CDR2 FVKESK come from the germline V gene. The V segment lost 4 bases and the J segment 0 bases; nucleotides outside the gene matches: 9. The CDR3 loop spans 17 amino acids. This CDR3 is CASSLGQALSSYNEQFF. CDR3 nucleotides: TGTGCCAGCAGCCTTGGACAGGCACTGAGCTCCTACAATGAGCAGTTCTTC.

The chain carries TRBV4-1 and TRBJ1-4, with no clear D. The CDR3 is made up of 16 amino acids. Trimming removed 1 base from V and 5 bases from J, with 14 bases in between. Germline CDR1 MGHRA, CDR2 YSYEKL. The DNA for the CDR3 is TGCGCCAGCAGCCAAGTTGTCGGACCGCTAAATGAAAAACTGTTTTTT. Its protein product is CASSQVVGPLNEKLFF.

This clone was seen a single time. The V call is TRBV19, the J call TRBJ2-1; 9 bases are a match to TRBD2. This CDR3 comprises 16 residues. The germline gives CDR1 LNHDA, CDR2 SQIVND (reference sequence). The V gene end was trimmed by 3 bases and the J gene end by 2 bases; junction bases not matched to a gene: 5. The CDR3 coding sequence is TGTGCCAGTAGTATTGCTAGCGGGGACACCTACAATGAGCAGTTCTTC. Translated: CASSIASGDTYNEQFF.

J is TRBJ2-5 and V is TRBV5-6, with D maybe TRBD2 (6 bases). The CDR3 spans 17 residues. Trimming shortened V by 3 bases and J by 5 bases, and 23 bases separated the two germline ends. Germline-derived CDR1 and CDR2 are SGHDT and YYEEEE. The CDR3 here is CASSSPTPTSRVETQYF. CDR3 nucleotide sequence: TGTGCCAGCAGCTCCCCCACCCCTACTAGCCGGGTGGAGACCCAGTACTTC.

CDR3 residues: CASSLGGTSRYEQYF. The CDR3 region has the DNA TGTGCCAGCAGTTTAGGGGGGACTAGCAGGTACGAGCAGTACTTC. The chain couples TRBV27 to TRBJ2-7, with TRBD2 matching over 9 bases. The CDR3 runs to 15 residues. V lost 2 bases and J lost 4; bases outside the gene matches: 6. Germline CDR1 is MNHEY and CDR2 is SMNVEV (reference sequence).

This clone was counted once. The V gene is TRBV9, the J gene TRBJ2-3; 7 nucleotides match TRBD2. The germline V gene has CDR1 SGDLS and CDR2 YYNGEE. This CDR3 is 15 amino acids long. The trim removed 0 bases at V and 6 bases at J, leaving 7 bases unmatched. As DNA, the CDR3 is TGTGCCAGCAGCGTAGAGGGTGCGGGAGACGATACGCAGTATTTT. Its translation: CASSVEGAGDDTQYF.

Comments on this clone: This sample also contains other DNA sequences that code for the same CDR3. This chain uses TRBV27 with TRBJ2-7; 8 bases fit TRBD1. The CDR3 has 14 amino acids. Germline CDR1 reads MNHEY; CDR2 reads SMNVEV (reference sequence). V shed 2 bases, J shed 2 bases, and the junction held 2 bases outside the gene matches. The CDR3: CASSLGTGPYEQYF. In nucleotides, the CDR3 is TGTGCCAGCAGTTTAGGGACAGGACCCTACGAGCAGTACTTC.

The chain is built from TRBV5-1 and TRBJ2-3; possibly TRBD1 for D (5 bases). Trimming took off 3 bases at V and 2 bases at J, with 19 bases between the two ends. The germline gives CDR1 SGHRS, CDR2 YFSETQ. The CDR3 covers 17 residues. The CDR3 reads CASSYPIRPGLTDTQYF. The CDR3 DNA is TGCGCCAGCAGCTACCCCATTCGGCCAGGGCTCACAGATACGCAGTATTTT.